One and the same sample provided the 15 T cell receptor beta chains below, sequenced in a study of siplizumab effects on memory and regulatory T cells. Sequencing used immunoSEQ multiplex PCR; TCRdb keeps in-frame clones, though not all of them. Of just over 40,000 clones in the sample, more than 70% were seen once. The sample was naive CD4+ T cells sorted from blood. The receptors shown here come from a human donor in good health.

The chain is built from TRBV5-4 and TRBJ2-1, with D hard to call. CDR3 length equals 17 residues. Germline-derived CDR1 and CDR2 are SGHNT and YYREEE (reference sequence). V lost 4 bases to trimming and J lost 0 bases, with 17 bases between them. The CDR3 DNA reads as TGTGCCAGCAGCCTCGGCGCCACTGACGCCTCCTACAATGAGCAGTTCTTC. Protein sequence: CASSLGATDASYNEQFF.

The gene calls are TRBV30 and TRBJ1-1; 8 positions agree with TRBD1. Germline V CDR1 and CDR2: GTSNPN, SVGIG (reference sequence). With 2 bases clipped from V and 4 bases from J, the junction kept 6 bases outside the gene matches. The length of the CDR3 is 14 residues. The CDR3 reads CAWSTSQGGTEAFF. CDR3 nucleotide sequence: TGTGCCTGGAGTACCTCACAGGGGGGCACTGAAGCTTTCTTT.

The chain combines TRBV7-6 with TRBJ2-7; TRBD2 matches 14 bases. The CDR3 consists of 16 residues. Germline V gene data show CDR1 as SGHVS and CDR2 as FNYEAQ. The trim removed 2 bases at V and 3 bases at J, leaving 3 bases unmatched. The CDR3 sequence: CASSLRGLAGGYEQYF. As DNA, the CDR3 is TGTGCCAGCAGCTTACGCGGACTAGCGGGGGGCTACGAGCAGTACTTC.

The J gene is TRBJ2-7, the V gene TRBV7-2; 8 positions match TRBD2. Germline CDR1 is SGHTA and CDR2 is FQGNSA. J was trimmed by 2 bases and V by 1 base; bases with no gene match: 1. This CDR3 has 14 residues. The CDR3 DNA reads as TGTGCCAGCAGCTTAGGCGGGAGGACCTACGAGCAGTACTTC. This translates into CASSLGGRTYEQYF. The full variable domain, its missing parts supplied by reference TRBV7-2 and TRBJ2-7, is GAGVSQSPSNKVTEKGKDVELRCDPISGHTALYWYRQSLGQGLEFLIYFQGNSAPDKSGLPSDRFSAERTGGSVSTLTIQRTQQEDSAVYLCASSLGGRTYEQYFGPGTRLTVT.

The chain links TRBV5-4 to TRBJ2-2; no reliable D call. The germline CDR1 and CDR2 sequences are SGHNT and YYREEE (reference sequence). The CDR3 totals 13 residues. V was trimmed by 0 bases and J by 5 bases, leaving 5 bases between them. The CDR3 bases are TGTGCCAGCAGCTTGGCGCAAACCGGGGAGCTGTTTTTT. This encodes CASSLAQTGELFF.

This clone has only one observation. This chain connects TRBV6-1 to TRBJ1-5, with TRBD1 matching 7 bases. The CDR3 contains 14 residues. From germline, CDR1 is MNHNS and CDR2 SASEGT. The junction had 6 bases not matched to a gene; V was cut back by 7 bases and J by 3 bases. CDR3 DNA: TGTGCCAGCACCACAGGGGATCCCAATCAGCCCCAGCATTTT. Its translation is CASTTGDPNQPQHF.

The V call is TRBV19, the J call TRBJ1-1, with D hard to call. The CDR3 runs 13 residues. Looked up from germline, CDR1 is LNHDA and CDR2 is SQIVND (reference sequence). With 6 bases removed from V and 0 bases from J, the gap between germline ends came to 8 bases. Here the CDR3 DNA reads TGTGCCAGTAGCCCCCAGTTGAACACTGAAGCTTTCTTT. Translating gives CASSPQLNTEAFF. Combining the CDR3 with reference TRBV19 and TRBJ1-1 gives the whole variable domain DGGITQSPKYLFRKEGQNVTLSCEQNLNHDAMYWYRQDPGQGLRLIYYSQIVNDFQKGDIAEGYSVSREKKESFPLTVTSAQKNPTAFYLCASSPQLNTEAFFGQGTRLTVV.

This chain connects TRBV29-1 to TRBJ2-5; weak D call: TRBD2 (5 bases). This CDR3 has 12 residues. Trimming cost V 6 bases and J 1 base, with 9 bases left between them. Germline V gives CDR1 SQVTM, CDR2 ANQGSEA. The CDR3 coding sequence is TGCAGCGTCCAAGAGGGCCAAGAGACCCAGTACTTC. This codes for CSVQEGQETQYF.

This chain links TRBV18 with TRBJ1-3; TRBD1 agrees at 7 bases. The germline V gene encodes CDR1 KGHSH and CDR2 LQKENI. The V and J ends lost 1 base and 3 bases, in that order; junction bases with no gene match: 3. The CDR3 is 15 amino acids. In DNA form, the CDR3 reads TGTGCCAGCTCACCACAGGGGGCAGGTGGAAACACCATATATTTT. Translating gives CASSPQGAGGNTIYF.

The chain joins TRBV6-5 to TRBJ2-1; D unclear. This CDR3 has 15 residues. V was clipped by 6 bases and J by 6 bases, with 18 bases between them. Germline V gives CDR1 MNHEY, CDR2 SVGAGI. The CDR3 coding sequence is TGTGCCAGCAGAGGCATCACCCGAGAATTCAATGAGCAGTTCTTC. Translated: CASRGITREFNEQFF.

V gene TRBV7-9 combines with J gene TRBJ2-5, with unresolved D. Germline V gives CDR1 SEHNR, CDR2 FQNEAQ (reference sequence). The CDR3 extends over 11 amino acids. V dropped 3 bases and J dropped 4 bases, with 3 bases sitting between them. This CDR3 reads CASSLAETQYF. The CDR3 DNA reads TGTGCCAGCAGCTTGGCAGAGACCCAGTACTTC.

The V and J genes are TRBV18 and TRBJ2-7; 7 bases agree with TRBD2. The junction had 7 bases not matched to a gene; V was cut back by 6 bases and J by 2 bases. The germline V gene has CDR1 KGHSH and CDR2 LQKENI. This CDR3 has 14 residues. The CDR3 nucleotides are TGTGCCAGCTCCGACCTCGCGGGAGCCTACGAGCAGTACTTC. Its protein is CASSDLAGAYEQYF.

The V gene is TRBV5-6, the J gene TRBJ2-7; possibly TRBD1 or TRBD2 for D (5 bases each). Germline lookup yields CDR1 SGHDT and CDR2 YYEEEE. Deletions cut 4 bases from V and 0 bases from J, with 14 bases between. This CDR3 region has 15 residues. The CDR3 spells CASSMGRLSSYEQYF. CDR3 bases: TGTGCCAGCAGCATGGGACGGTTGAGCTCCTACGAGCAGTACTTC. Complete variable domain (other parts from reference TRBV5-6 and TRBJ2-7): DAGVTQSPTHLIKTRGQQVTLRCSPKSGHDTVSWYQQALGQGPQFIFQYYEEEERQRGNFPDRFSGHQFPNYSSELNVNALLLGDSALYLCASSMGRLSSYEQYFGPGTRLTVT.

The J gene is TRBJ2-7, the V gene TRBV6-1; D may be TRBD1 (6 bases). The CDR3 consists of 14 residues. Looked up from germline, CDR1 is MNHNS and CDR2 is SASEGT. The V and J ends lost 6 bases and 0 bases respectively, with 12 bases between them. The CDR3 DNA sequence: TGTGCCAGCAGGACTCAGGGGCGCTCCTACGAGCAGTACTTC. Protein sequence: CASRTQGRSYEQYF.

This clone has a handful of counts. This chain connects TRBV4-1 to TRBJ1-4; D uncertain. The CDR3 totals 13 residues. The V and J ends lost 3 bases and 3 bases respectively, with 5 bases between them. Germline V lookup: CDR1 MGHRA, CDR2 YSYEKL. The DNA for the CDR3 is TGCGCCAGCAGCCAGTGGGCTAATGAAAAACTGTTTTTT. This codes for CASSQWANEKLFF.